The following is a T cell receptor beta chain sequence with its context. Its antigen is still unknown. It was with 60 Vbeta and 13 Jbeta primers that the PCR ran. TCRdb's copy holds only in-frame clones and misses some; the assay was immunoSEQ multiplex PCR. The table has some 140,000 clones, over 70% seen once. The sample comes from a study of cytomegalovirus exposure and HLA in healthy donors. Germline CDR1 and CDR2: SGHNT and YYREEE (reference sequence). The CDR3 extends over 14 amino acids. Trimming took off 0 bases at V and 5 bases at J, with 9 bases between the two ends. Notes on the study in general: Earlier results showed most TCR beta V segments being productive about 87% or about 30% of the time.

The chain employs TRBV5-4 and TRBJ2-1, with no clear D. The clonotype comes from a man aged 25-40 years in good health and CMV-seropositive. Material for sequencing was PBMCs. This CDR3 reads CASSLADRDNEQFF. The CDR3 coding sequence is TGTGCCAGCAGCTTGGCCGATAGAGACAATGAGCAGTTCTTC.